This TCR beta chain comes out of a study of cytomegalovirus exposure and HLA in healthy donors. For the study at large: There were under 140 million unique TCR beta sequences, drawn from 150 million to 200 million T cells, in an earlier analysis. As released early, the data held 80 million to 90 million unique TCRs from HLA-typed donors. Study findings and constraints: Compared with the approximately 700-donor mean, an Asian-associated ancestry cluster reportedly had fewer N-insertions, according to a later analysis.

It was with 60 Vbeta and 13 Jbeta primers that the PCR ran. Repertoires were generated with immunoSEQ multiplex PCR, while TCRdb's copy carries only in-frame clones and drops some. In all, the sample yields some 110,000 clones. V gave up 0 bases and J gave up 4 bases; unmatched junction bases: 14. CDR1 LGHNT and CDR2 FRNRAP come from the germline V gene. The CDR3 runs 19 residues. Notes on this clone: Antigen specificity is unknown.

The chain carries TRBV12-5 and TRBJ1-5, with TRBD1 identical over 8 bases. The sequence derives from a man between 18 and 35 years old in good health and CMV-seronegative. Sequencing was done on a sample of PBMCs. CDR3 nucleotide sequence: TGTGCTAGTGGTTTGGTCTTACCCCTTGACAGGGGAAGTAATCAGCCCCAGCATTTT. It encodes CASGLVLPLDRGSNQPQHF. Variable domain in full (rest from reference TRBV12-5 and TRBJ1-5): DARVTQTPRHKVTEMGQEVTMRCQPILGHNTVFWYRQTMMQGLELLAYFRNRAPLDDSGMPKDRFSAEMPDATLATLKIQPSEPRDSAVYFCASGLVLPLDRGSNQPQHFGDGTRLSIL.